This passage covers 25 T cell receptor beta chains from one sample sequenced in a study of blood T cell repertoires in COVID-19. Libraries were prepared by immunoSEQ multiplex PCR; TCRdb keeps only in-frame clonotypes and omits some of them. The sample lists roughly 150,000 clones, 65% to 85% seen once, with approximately 11% in the top ten. Sequencing was carried out using peripheral blood. These receptors were obtained from an older man with active or convalescent COVID-19.

The J gene is TRBJ2-7, the V gene TRBV7-9; D gene ambiguous. Germline V gene sequence: CDR1 SEHNR, CDR2 FQNEAQ (reference sequence). Trimming cost V 1 base and J 2 bases, with 9 bases left between them. The CDR3 consists of 14 residues. Here the CDR3 reads CASSLGQAAYEQYF. For the CDR3, the DNA is TGTGCCAGCAGCTTAGGGCAGGCAGCCTACGAGCAGTACTTC. The full variable domain, completed using reference TRBV7-9 and TRBJ2-7, is DTGVSQNPRHKITKRGQNVTFRCDPISEHNRLYWYRQTLGQGPEFLTYFQNEAQLEKSRLLSDRFSAERPKGSFSTLEIQRTEQGDSAMYLCASSLGQAAYEQYFGPGTRLTVT.

This clone was picked up a small number of times. V and J are TRBV12-3 or TRBV12-4 and TRBJ2-7, with D maybe TRBD1 (6 bases). V shed 3 bases and J shed 9 bases, with 9 bases lying between them. The CDR3 runs to 11 residues. In nucleotides, the CDR3 is TGTGCCAGCAGTTTGGGGGCGGGGCAGTACTTC. This sequence encodes CASSLGAGQYF.

This clone was observed once. This chain joins TRBV5-1 and TRBJ1-2; tentatively, D is TRBD1 (5 bases). CDR3 size: 13 residues. V was pared by 1 base and J by 9 bases, with 13 bases between. Germline CDR1 and CDR2: SGHRS and YFSETQ. The CDR3 reads CASSLPGVTSYTF. The CDR3 DNA reads TGCGCCAGCAGCTTGCCGGGGGTTACTAGCTACACCTTC.

The V and J genes are TRBV3-1 (or the pseudogene TRBV3-2) and TRBJ2-1; the match to TRBD1 covers 9 bases. Germline loops: CDR1 LGHDT, CDR2 YNNKEL (reference sequence). The length of the CDR3 is 15 residues. The ends lost 4 bases at V and 3 bases at J; junction bases unmatched: 4. As DNA, the CDR3 is TGTGCCAGCAGCCCCGACAGGGGGAACTACAATGAGCAGTTCTTC. Its translation is CASSPDRGNYNEQFF.

This clone was seen a few times. The genes are TRBV5-1 and TRBJ2-7; 10 bases match TRBD2. The CDR3 contains 15 residues. Germline trimming cut 3 bases from V and 2 bases from J; bases unmatched to any gene: 5. Germline V lookup: CDR1 SGHRS, CDR2 YFSETQ. CDR3 in amino acids: CASSSTLAGAYEQYF. The CDR3 nucleotides read TGCGCCAGCAGCTCCACTCTAGCGGGAGCCTACGAGCAGTACTTC. The variable domain in full, with the rest retrieved from reference TRBV5-1 and TRBJ2-7, is KAGVTQTPRYLIKTRGQQVTLSCSPISGHRSVSWYQQTPGQGLQFLFEYFSETQRNKGNFPGRFSGRQFSNSRSEMNVSTLELGDSALYLCASSSTLAGAYEQYFGPGTRLTVT.

The rearrangement links TRBV18 to TRBJ2-3; D remains unclear. Deletions cut 5 bases from V and 1 base from J, with 13 bases between. The germline V gene encodes CDR1 KGHSH and CDR2 LQKENI. The CDR3 extends over 15 amino acids. The CDR3 DNA follows: TGTGCCAGCTCATCGAACCTGGGCCGCACAGATACGCAGTATTTT. Translating it yields CASSSNLGRTDTQYF.

V and J are TRBV5-1 and TRBJ2-5; 8 nucleotides line up with TRBD1. Germline values: CDR1 SGHRS, CDR2 YFSETQ. V was pared by 2 bases and J by 5 bases, with 5 bases of the junction left unmatched. The CDR3 is 14 amino acids. The CDR3 loop is CASSFQGAEETQYF. The CDR3 bases are TGCGCCAGCAGCTTTCAGGGGGCAGAGGAGACCCAGTACTTC.

The chain links TRBV28 to TRBJ2-7; 11 nucleotides agree with TRBD2. The CDR3 has 16 residues. Germline V CDR1 and CDR2: MDHEN, SYDVKM. The junction had 3 bases not matched to a gene; V was cut back by 2 bases and J by 0 bases. The DNA for the CDR3 is TGTGCCAGCAGTTTAGGTCTAGCGGGGGGCTCCTACGAGCAGTACTTC. The encoded protein is CASSLGLAGGSYEQYF.

The V call is TRBV19, the J call TRBJ1-5; no firm D call. The CDR3 contains 14 residues. Germline V CDR1 and CDR2: LNHDA, SQIVND (reference sequence). Deletions cut 7 bases from V and 6 bases from J, with 16 bases between. The CDR3 region is CASNGVVKSQPQHF. The CDR3 DNA sequence: TGTGCCAGTAACGGGGTTGTGAAAAGTCAGCCCCAGCATTTT.

This chain links TRBV19 with TRBJ2-3; a weak D match, TRBD2 (6 bases). The CDR3 sequence is 16 residues long. Trimming removed 6 bases from V and 4 bases from J, with 20 bases in between. Germline V lookup: CDR1 LNHDA, CDR2 SQIVND (reference sequence). CDR3 bases: TGTGCCAGTAGCAACTTCGGGTCCTGGAGGGCAGATACGCAGTATTTT. It specifies CASSNFGSWRADTQYF.

V usage is TRBV10-2 and J usage is TRBJ2-5, with D perhaps matching TRBD2 (6 bases). Germline CDR1 is WSHSY and CDR2 is SAAADI. V shed 7 bases and J shed 5 bases, with 14 bases lying between them. There are 13 residues in the CDR3. CDR3 sequence: CASTRDRGETQYF. The CDR3 DNA is TGCGCCAGCACCCGGGACCGGGGGGAGACCCAGTACTTC.

J is TRBJ2-1 and V is TRBV6-5; 9 bases align to TRBD1. Losses at the gene ends were 10 bases for V and 6 bases for J; bases not matched to a gene: 4. This CDR3 has 12 amino acids. Germline lookup yields CDR1 MNHEY and CDR2 SVGAGI. CDR3 sequence reads: CATGDRVNEQFF. The CDR3 DNA is TGTGCCACCGGGGACAGGGTCAATGAGCAGTTCTTC.

The rearrangement joins TRBV7-9 to TRBJ1-5, with a tentative D call TRBD1 (5 bases). Trimming shortened V by 1 base and J by 2 bases, and 12 bases separated the two germline ends. Germline CDR1 SEHNR, CDR2 FQNEAQ (reference sequence). The CDR3 consists of 16 residues. CDR3 sequence reads: CASSLVSRDGNQPQHF. As DNA, the CDR3 is TGTGCCAGCAGCTTAGTCAGCAGGGATGGCAATCAGCCCCAGCATTTT.

Only a few counts were recorded for this clone. The rearrangement uses TRBV6-2 or TRBV6-3 and TRBJ2-1; 8 bases match TRBD1. The CDR3 totals 13 residues. The V segment lost 2 bases and the J segment 15 bases; nucleotides outside the gene matches: 9. Germline lookup yields CDR1 MNHEY and CDR2 SVGEGT. The DNA for the CDR3 is TGTGCCAGCAGTTACCAATGGGCAGGGGGCAGGTTCTTC. Its translation is CASSYQWAGGRFF.

The CDR3, as DNA: TGTGCCAGCAGCTCGGACAGAGATGGCTACACCTTC. Encoded protein: CASSSDRDGYTF. This sequence joins TRBV7-2 and TRBJ1-2; possibly TRBD1 for D (6 bases). This CDR3 is built from 12 residues. V dropped 4 bases and J dropped 6 bases, with 9 bases sitting between them. Germline V CDR1 and CDR2: SGHTA, FQGNSA.

The J gene is TRBJ2-2, the V gene TRBV7-2, with no clear D. Germline V lookup: CDR1 SGHTA, CDR2 FQGNSA. The CDR3 consists of 15 residues. V was trimmed by 3 bases and J by 7 bases, leaving 15 bases between them. The CDR3 region has the DNA TGTGCCAGCAGCTTCCAGCCCCTAGAGATCGGGGAGCTGTTTTTT. Translated, it gives CASSFQPLEIGELFF. Full variable domain (rest looked up from reference TRBV7-2 and TRBJ2-2): GAGVSQSPSNKVTEKGKDVELRCDPISGHTALYWYRQSLGQGLEFLIYFQGNSAPDKSGLPSDRFSAERTGGSVSTLTIQRTQQEDSAVYLCASSFQPLEIGELFFGEGSRLTVL.

This sequence joins TRBV27 and TRBJ1-5; tentative D call: TRBD1 (6 bases). Germline loops: CDR1 MNHEY, CDR2 SMNVEV (reference sequence). V was trimmed by 6 bases and J by 3 bases, leaving 15 bases between them. The CDR3 consists of 15 residues. CDR3 region: CASSFKGDNNQPQHF. The CDR3 bases are TGTGCCAGCAGCTTTAAGGGGGACAACAATCAGCCCCAGCATTTT.

The table lists this clone with a count of one. This sequence joins TRBV11-3 and TRBJ2-7; 7 positions agree with TRBD1. Unmatched junction bases numbered 3, after V lost 5 bases and J lost 2 bases. CDR1 is SGHNT, CDR2 YENEEA, per germline. The CDR3 consists of 13 residues. The CDR3 DNA reads TGTGCCAGCAGCCGGGGACAGACCTACGAGCAGTACTTC. It is translated as CASSRGQTYEQYF.

The chain employs TRBV6-5 and TRBJ2-2; 7 bases align to TRBD1. The V gene end was trimmed by 6 bases and the J gene end by 4 bases; junction bases not matched to a gene: 8. This CDR3 is built from 15 residues. Germline CDR1 MNHEY, CDR2 SVGAGI. CDR3 DNA: TGTGCCAGCAGGTCAAAACACAGGGGCACCGGGGAGCTGTTTTTT. Its protein product is CASRSKHRGTGELFF.

The chain links TRBV10-1 to TRBJ2-2, with TRBD1 identical over 8 bases. Unmatched junction bases numbered 13, after V lost 3 bases and J lost 7 bases. In germline, CDR1 is WNHNN, CDR2 SYGVQD (reference sequence). This CDR3 contains 17 residues. The CDR3 DNA sequence: TGCGCCAGCAGTGAAGGCGGCAGGGGGCTTGGACGCGGGGAGCTGTTTTTT. This sequence encodes CASSEGGRGLGRGELFF.

The V and J genes are TRBV18 and TRBJ2-3, with 10 bases that match TRBD2. The CDR3 sequence is 21 residues long. Per germline, CDR1 KGHSH and CDR2 LQKENI. V was clipped by 2 bases and J by 0 bases; unmatched bases: 17. The CDR3 coding sequence is TGTGCCAGCTCACCAGGTCCCGGGAGTAGCGGGAGGCCTTTCAGCACAGATACGCAGTATTTT. This codes for CASSPGPGSSGRPFSTDTQYF.

The chain employs TRBV6-2 or TRBV6-3 and TRBJ1-2, with unresolved D. Between the trimmed V and J ends, which lost 0 bases and 0 bases, there was a span of 8 bases. This CDR3 contains 15 residues. Germline V CDR1 and CDR2: MNHEY, SVGEGT. CDR3 loop: CASSYSSVTNYGYTF. The DNA for the CDR3 is TGTGCCAGCAGTTACTCCTCAGTTACTAACTATGGCTACACCTTC.

The chain is built from TRBV7-2 and TRBJ1-4; 8 positions match TRBD1. CDR3 size: 13 residues. V lost 2 bases, J lost 8 bases, and 1 base stayed unmatched. Germline values: CDR1 SGHTA, CDR2 FQGNSA. For the CDR3, the DNA is TGTGCCAGCAGCTTACGGGACAGGGAAAAACTGTTTTTT. This codes for CASSLRDREKLFF.

Comment on this clone: One end of the junction is discordant with germline, which a read error may explain. CDR3 sequence reads: CASSLEGQGAQF. CDR3 DNA sequence: TGTGCCAGCAGCTTAGAGGGACAGGGGGCGCAATTC. This chain joins TRBV7-9 and TRBJ1-1; 12 positions agree with TRBD1. In germline, CDR1 is SEHNR, CDR2 FQNEAQ (reference sequence). The CDR3 consists of 12 residues. The full variable domain, rest sourced from reference TRBV7-9 and TRBJ1-1, is DTGVSQNPRHKITKRGQNVTFRCDPISEHNRLYWYRQTLGQGPEFLTYFQNEAQLEKSRLLSDRFSAERPKGSFSTLEIQRTEQGDSAMYLCASSLEGQGAQFGQGTRLTVV.

This clone has a handful of counts. CDR3 nucleotides: TGTGCCAGCAGTTGGCGGACAGGTATCGATGAGCAGTTCTTC. It encodes CASSWRTGIDEQFF. The chain employs TRBV28 and TRBJ2-1, with 7 positions matching TRBD1. V gave up 4 bases and J gave up 8 bases; unmatched junction bases: 8. The CDR3 loop spans 14 amino acids. The germline CDR1 and CDR2 sequences are MDHEN and SYDVKM.